Below, one T cell receptor beta chain is given with its context. These data come from a study of blood T cell repertoires in COVID-19. About the study: Both acute and convalescent COVID-19 samples were obtained from the United States, Italy and Spain.

Germline loops: CDR1 MNHEY, CDR2 SVGAGI. Trimming removed 2 bases at V and 7 bases at J, with 11 bases between. The CDR3 is 14 residues long. Some clones are missing from TCRdb's copy, which holds only in-frame ones; the method was immunoSEQ multiplex PCR. This table holds 150,000 to 200,000 clones, 90% found once. Sequenced material: peripheral blood. The sequence came from a man aged 50 or older with acute or convalescent COVID-19. This chain joins TRBV6-5 and TRBJ1-4; no definite D call. In nucleotides, the CDR3 is TGTGCCAGCAGTTACGGGTCGGGAGTTGAAAAACTGTTTTTT. Translating gives CASSYGSGVEKLFF.